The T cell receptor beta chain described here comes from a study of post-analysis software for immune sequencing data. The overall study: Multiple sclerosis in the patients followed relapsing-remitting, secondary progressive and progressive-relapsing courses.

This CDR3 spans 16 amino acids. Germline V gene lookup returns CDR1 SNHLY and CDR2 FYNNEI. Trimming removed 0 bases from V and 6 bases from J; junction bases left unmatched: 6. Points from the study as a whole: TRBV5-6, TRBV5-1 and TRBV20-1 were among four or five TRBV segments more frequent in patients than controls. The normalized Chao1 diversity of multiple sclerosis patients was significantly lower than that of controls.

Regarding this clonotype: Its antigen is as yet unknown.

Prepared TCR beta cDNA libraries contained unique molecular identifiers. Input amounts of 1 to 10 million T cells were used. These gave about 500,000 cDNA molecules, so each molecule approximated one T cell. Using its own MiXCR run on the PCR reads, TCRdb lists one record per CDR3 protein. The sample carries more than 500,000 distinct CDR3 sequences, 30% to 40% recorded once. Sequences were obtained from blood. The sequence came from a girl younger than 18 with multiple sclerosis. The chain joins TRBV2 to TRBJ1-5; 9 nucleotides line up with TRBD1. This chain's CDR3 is CASSEARTGGFQPQHF. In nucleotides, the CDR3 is TGTGCCAGCAGTGAAGCGCGTACAGGGGGCTTTCAGCCCCAGCATTTT.